This T cell receptor (beta chain) comes out of a study of T-cell memory formation after mild COVID-19. Study at large: TCR clusters were mostly confined to one donor each.

In TCRdb, the 5' RACE reads were re-called with MiXCR into one record per CDR3 protein. The data show 300,000 to 400,000 distinct CDR3 sequences, 28% seen once. Germline CDR1 reads SGHVT; CDR2 reads SQSDAQ. The CDR3 is 16 residues long. The J segment lost 4 bases and the V segment lost 2 bases, leaving 7 bases of the junction unmatched. This clonotype was observed at least ten times. This chain connects TRBV7-4 to TRBJ2-2; 7 nucleotides align to TRBD1. The sample consisted of PBMCs or a T cell subset sorted from them (not recorded which). The clonotype originates from an adult woman who had mild COVID-19 (a few samples of this study predate the infection). Cell type and time point are not known. The CDR3 bases are TGTGCCAGCAGCTTAACCTGGGGACAGCTCACCGGGGAGCTGTTTTTT. This translates into CASSLTWGQLTGELFF.